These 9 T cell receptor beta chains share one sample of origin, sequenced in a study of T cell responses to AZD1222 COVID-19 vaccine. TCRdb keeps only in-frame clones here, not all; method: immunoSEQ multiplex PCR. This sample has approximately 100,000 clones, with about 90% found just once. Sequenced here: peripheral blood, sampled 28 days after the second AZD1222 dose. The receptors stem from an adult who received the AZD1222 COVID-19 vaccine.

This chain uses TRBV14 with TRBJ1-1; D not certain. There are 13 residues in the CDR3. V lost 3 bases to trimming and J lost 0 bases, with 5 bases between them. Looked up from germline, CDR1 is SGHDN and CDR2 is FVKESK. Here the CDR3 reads CASSQLMNTEAFF. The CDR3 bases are TGTGCCAGCAGCCAGCTCATGAACACTGAAGCTTTCTTT.

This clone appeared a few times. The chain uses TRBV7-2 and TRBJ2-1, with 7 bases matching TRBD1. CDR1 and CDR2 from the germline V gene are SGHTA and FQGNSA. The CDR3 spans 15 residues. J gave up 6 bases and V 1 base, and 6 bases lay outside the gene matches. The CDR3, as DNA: TGTGCCAGCAGCTTAGAACCATACAGGGGCAATGAGCAGTTCTTC. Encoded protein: CASSLEPYRGNEQFF.

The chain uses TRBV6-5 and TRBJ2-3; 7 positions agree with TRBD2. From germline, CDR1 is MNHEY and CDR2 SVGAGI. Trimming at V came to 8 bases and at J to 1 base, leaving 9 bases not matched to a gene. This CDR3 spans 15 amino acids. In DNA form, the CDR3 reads TGTGCCAGCCGCCTTTCTAGCGGACGCACAGATACGCAGTATTTT. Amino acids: CASRLSSGRTDTQYF.

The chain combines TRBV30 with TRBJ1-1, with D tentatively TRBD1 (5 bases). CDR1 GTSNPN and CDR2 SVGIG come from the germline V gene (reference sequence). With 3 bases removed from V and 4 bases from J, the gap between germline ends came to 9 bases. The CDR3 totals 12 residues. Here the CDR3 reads CAWRLGGTEAFF. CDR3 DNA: TGTGCCTGGAGACTCGGGGGCACTGAAGCTTTCTTT.

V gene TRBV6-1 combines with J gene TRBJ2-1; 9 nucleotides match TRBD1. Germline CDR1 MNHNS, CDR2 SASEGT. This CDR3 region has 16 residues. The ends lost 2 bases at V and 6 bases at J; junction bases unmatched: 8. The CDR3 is CASSEPKQTGGNEQFF. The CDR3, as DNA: TGTGCCAGCAGTGAACCAAAACAGACAGGGGGCAATGAGCAGTTCTTC.

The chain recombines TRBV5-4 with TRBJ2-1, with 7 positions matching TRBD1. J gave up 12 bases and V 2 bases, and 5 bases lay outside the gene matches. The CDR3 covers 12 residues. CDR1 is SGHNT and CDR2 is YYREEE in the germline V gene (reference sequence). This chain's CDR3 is CASSFRQGRQFF. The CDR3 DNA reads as TGTGCCAGCAGCTTCAGACAGGGCCGGCAGTTCTTC.

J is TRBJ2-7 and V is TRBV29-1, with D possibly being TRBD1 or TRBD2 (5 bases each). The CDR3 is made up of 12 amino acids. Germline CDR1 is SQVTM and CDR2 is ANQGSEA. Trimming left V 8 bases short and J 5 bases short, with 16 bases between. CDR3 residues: CSYRPGTHEQYF. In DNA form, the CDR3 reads TGCAGCTACAGGCCGGGGACCCACGAGCAGTACTTC.

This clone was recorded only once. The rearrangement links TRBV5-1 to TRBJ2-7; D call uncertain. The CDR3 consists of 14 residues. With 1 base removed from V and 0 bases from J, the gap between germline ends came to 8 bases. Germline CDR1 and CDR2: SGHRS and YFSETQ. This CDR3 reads CASSLTVGSYEQYF. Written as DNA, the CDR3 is TGCGCCAGCAGCTTGACGGTCGGCTCCTACGAGCAGTACTTC.

This chain's CDR3 is CASSPWGRGNQPQHF. The CDR3 bases are TGTGCCAGCAGTCCCTGGGGACGGGGAAATCAGCCCCAGCATTTT. The genes are TRBV6-2 or TRBV6-3 and TRBJ1-5; D is perhaps TRBD1 (5 bases). The CDR3 is 15 residues long. V lost 5 bases to trimming and J lost 4 bases, with 15 bases between them. Germline CDR1 reads MNHEY; CDR2 reads SVGEGT.